These 22 T cell receptor beta chains were all obtained from the same sample, sequenced in a study of early T cells in non-severe SARS-CoV-2 infection. TCRdb re-derived calls from the 5' RACE reads in MiXCR, one entry per CDR3 protein. The table includes approximately 49,000 distinct CDR3 sequences, roughly 10% detected once. Sample: whole blood. These receptors all come from an adult who was a healthcare worker with PCR-confirmed SARS-CoV-2 infection or an uninfected control (not recorded which).

CDR3 in DNA: TGTGCCAGCACCACGGACAGGGGGAACTATGGCTACACCTTC. This sequence encodes CASTTDRGNYGYTF. The chain is built from TRBV6-2 or TRBV6-3 and TRBJ1-2; 10 bases line up with TRBD1. CDR1 is MNHEY, CDR2 SVGEGT, per germline. Trimming took 7 bases from V and 2 from J; bases not matched to a gene: 4. The CDR3 runs to 14 residues.

This clonotype was detected many times. The rearrangement links TRBV11-2 to TRBJ2-7, with D unresolved. Germline V lookup: CDR1 SGHAT, CDR2 FQNNGV. Trimming left V 0 bases short and J 3 bases short, with 12 bases between. The CDR3 runs to 15 residues. The chain's CDR3 is CASSLDRAVLYEQYF. CDR3 coding DNA: TGTGCCAGCAGCTTAGATCGGGCGGTCCTCTACGAGCAGTACTTC.

The sample holds many counts of this clonotype. The CDR3 DNA is TGCGCCAGCAGCTTGGTAGCGGGAGCAAACACCGGGGAGCTGTTTTTT. Translation: CASSLVAGANTGELFF. This rearrangement joins TRBV5-1 to TRBJ2-2; 9 bases line up with TRBD2. Germline trimming cut 0 bases from V and 2 bases from J; bases unmatched to any gene: 2. The germline CDR1 and CDR2 sequences are SGHRS and YFSETQ. The length of the CDR3 is 16 residues.

This clonotype was recorded many times. This chain uses TRBV7-6 with TRBJ2-5; the D gene is possibly TRBD2 (6 bases). Trimming pared 6 bases from V and 3 bases from J, leaving 20 bases between. CDR1 and CDR2 from the germline V gene are SGHVS and FNYEAQ. This CDR3 spans 16 amino acids. The CDR3 DNA sequence: TGTGCCAGCAGTGCAGTCTCGGGACGGGGGAAAGAGACCCAGTACTTC. Protein: CASSAVSGRGKETQYF.

The rearrangement links TRBV24-1 to TRBJ2-1; 11 bases map to TRBD1. J lost 7 bases, V lost 5 bases, and 6 bases had no gene match. Germline CDR1 reads KGHDR; CDR2 reads SFDVKD. CDR3 length: 15 amino acids. The CDR3 DNA sequence: TGTGCCACCAGTGGTAGGACAGGGGGCTATAATGAGCAGTTCTTC. It is translated as CATSGRTGGYNEQFF.

Many counts were recorded for this clonotype. The V gene is TRBV2, the J gene TRBJ2-7; D is undetermined. Trimming removed 4 bases from V and 1 base from J, with 8 bases in between. Germline assignment: CDR1 SNHLY and CDR2 FYNNEI. The CDR3 runs 13 residues. CDR3 amino acids: CASSGHLSYEQYF. The CDR3 DNA is TGTGCCAGCAGTGGGCACCTGTCCTACGAGCAGTACTTC.

The genes are TRBV6-1 and TRBJ2-1; 10 bases line up with TRBD1. CDR3 length: 15 residues. Germline assignment: CDR1 MNHNS and CDR2 SASEGT. V gave up 2 bases and J gave up 5 bases; unmatched junction bases: 3. The CDR3 DNA reads TGTGCCAGCAGTGAATTCGGACAGGGGGACAATGAGCAGTTCTTC. It codes for CASSEFGQGDNEQFF.

This clonotype has only one observation. Just one base apart from a much larger clone, this may be a read error. The chain recombines TRBV7-9 with TRBJ2-3, with 10 bases identical to TRBD2. Germline CDR1 SEHNR, CDR2 FQNEAQ (reference sequence). This CDR3 has 15 residues. The CDR3 coding sequence is TGTGCCAGCAGCTTTAGCGGGAGGACCTCAGATTCGCAGTATTTT. This translates into CASSFSGRTSDSQYF.

In this sample, this clonotype turned up a few times. The chain links TRBV20-1 to TRBJ1-3; TRBD1 is a possible D gene (5 bases). Germline CDR1 is DFQATT and CDR2 is SNEGSKA (reference sequence). The CDR3 runs 14 residues. Trimming removed 5 bases from V and 2 bases from J, with 13 bases in between. CDR3 in DNA: TGCAGTGCTCGACGGGGGGTAGCTGGAAACACCATATATTTT. Translation: CSARRGVAGNTIYF.

In this sample, this clonotype turned up a few times. The V and J genes are TRBV18 and TRBJ1-1; D is uncertain. Per the germline V gene, CDR1 is KGHSH and CDR2 is LQKENI. V shed 3 bases and J shed 6 bases, with 8 bases lying between them. This CDR3 is built from 12 residues. Here the CDR3 reads CASSPREAEAFF. The CDR3 region has the DNA TGTGCCAGCTCACCTAGGGAAGCTGAAGCTTTCTTT.

This clonotype was seen at least ten times. V gene TRBV7-8 combines with J gene TRBJ1-6; perhaps TRBD1 as D (6 bases). The germline CDR1 and CDR2 sequences are SGHVS and FQNEAQ. The V end was cut by 3 bases, the J end by 5 bases, with 8 bases between. The CDR3 is 14 residues long. The CDR3 DNA reads as TGTGCCAGCAGCTTCCAGGGGCATAATTCACCCCTCCACTTT. Translated: CASSFQGHNSPLHF.

CDR3 sequence (DNA): TGTGCCAGCAGCTTAGGGGCCAGCGGCGTCTACGAGCAGTACTTC. Its protein is CASSLGASGVYEQYF. The chain couples TRBV7-2 to TRBJ2-7, with D possibly matching TRBD2 (5 bases). This CDR3 has 15 amino acids. V was trimmed by 1 base and J by 3 bases, leaving 13 bases between them. Germline assignment: CDR1 SGHTA and CDR2 FQGNSA.

This clonotype has at least ten counts. The V call is TRBV5-1, the J call TRBJ2-1; 13 nucleotides match TRBD2. V dropped 2 bases and J dropped 4; count of bases not matched to a gene: 6. The CDR3 runs to 17 residues. CDR1 and CDR2 (germline): SGHRS, YFSETQ. The CDR3 DNA reads TGCGCCAGCAGCTTCACAGGGACTAGCGGGGTTTACAATGAGCAGTTCTTC. It translates to CASSFTGTSGVYNEQFF.

The chain employs TRBV29-1 and TRBJ2-3; D gene ambiguous. Trimming left V 4 bases short and J 9 bases short, with 2 bases between. The CDR3 extends over 8 amino acids. Germline CDR1 and CDR2: SQVTM and ANQGSEA. CDR3 sequence: CSVGTQYF. In DNA, the CDR3 is TGCAGCGTTGGCACGCAGTATTTT.

This clonotype has ten or more counts. This sequence joins TRBV12-3 or TRBV12-4 and TRBJ2-5; D might be TRBD1 (6 bases). This CDR3 region has 16 residues. The V gene lost 5 bases and the J gene lost 2 bases, with 18 bases spanning the gap. The CDR3 sequence is CASSLRDKGYQETQYF. In DNA form, the CDR3 reads TGTGCCAGCAGTCTCCGGGACAAGGGCTATCAAGAGACCCAGTACTTC.

A few counts support this clonotype. The rearrangement uses TRBV20-1 and TRBJ2-7; weak D call: TRBD1 (6 bases). CDR3 size: 15 residues. Germline values: CDR1 DFQATT, CDR2 SNEGSKA (reference sequence). V was cut by 6 bases and J by 4 bases, with 22 bases left in between. The CDR3 protein is CSAMAARGSRYEQYF. CDR3 coding DNA: TGCAGTGCCATGGCGGCCAGGGGCTCCAGATACGAGCAGTACTTC.

The sample holds many counts of this clonotype. The chain links TRBV4-3 to TRBJ2-6; 10 bases map to TRBD1. Germline CDR1 and CDR2: LGHNA and YSLEER. V dropped 4 bases and J dropped 3; count of bases not matched to a gene: 6. This CDR3 has 17 amino acids. The CDR3 region is CASSPRDRGIGANVLTF. CDR3 sequence (DNA): TGCGCCAGCAGCCCCCGGGACAGGGGTATTGGGGCCAACGTCCTGACTTTC.

This clonotype was detected only once. Only one base separates this from a far larger clonotype, so it likely reflects a read error. This rearrangement joins TRBV11-2 to TRBJ2-5; no clear D gene. With 1 base removed from V and 4 bases from J, the gap between germline ends came to 1 base. In germline, CDR1 is SGHAT, CDR2 FQNNGV. The CDR3 is made up of 11 amino acids. CDR3 residues: CASSLVETQYF. CDR3 nucleotides: TGTGCCAGCAGCTTAGTAGAGACCCAGTACTTC.

This clonotype has ten or more counts. The chain employs TRBV2 and TRBJ1-5; no clear D gene. V gave up 5 bases and J gave up 0 bases, with 11 bases separating them. This CDR3 contains 15 residues. Germline CDR1 reads SNHLY; CDR2 reads FYNNEI. CDR3 in amino acids: CASSLELYSNQPQHF. The CDR3 nucleotides read TGTGCCAGCAGTTTGGAACTGTATAGCAATCAGCCCCAGCATTTT.

On this clonotype: This may come from a read error, since a much larger clone is one base off. This chain connects TRBV7-8 to TRBJ2-1, with 11 nucleotides matching TRBD2. CDR1 and CDR2 from the germline V gene are SGHVS and FQNEAQ. J was trimmed by 7 bases and V by 4 bases; bases with no gene match: 9. CDR3 length: 16 residues. The CDR3 bases are TGTGCCAGCAGCTACCTAGCGGGGGGATCCAAAAATGAGCAGTTCTTC. This translates into CASSYLAGGSKNEQFF.

This clonotype has more than one count but fewer than ten. The V gene is TRBV14, the J gene TRBJ2-7; D might be TRBD1 (6 bases). The CDR3 is 17 residues long. V dropped 2 bases and J dropped 2 bases, with 19 bases sitting between them. From germline, CDR1 is SGHDN and CDR2 FVKESK. Here the CDR3 DNA reads TGTGCCAGCAGCCAATCGATCCTGCAGGGGCCGACCTACGAGCAGTACTTC. Translating gives CASSQSILQGPTYEQYF.

The sample holds many counts of this clonotype. V is TRBV7-9 and J is TRBJ2-3, with D possibly being TRBD1 (5 bases). Trimming removed 2 bases at V and 2 bases at J, with 8 bases between. Germline CDR1 SEHNR, CDR2 FQNEAQ (reference sequence). CDR3 size: 14 residues. The CDR3 loop is CASSLSTATDTQYF. Here the CDR3 DNA reads TGTGCCAGCAGCTTATCGACAGCCACAGATACGCAGTATTTT.